The clone carrying this TCR beta chain was recorded many times. Its antigen is unknown. There are 12 residues in the CDR3. V lost 6 bases and J 0 bases, leaving 8 bases between the germline ends. From germline, CDR1 is SQVTM and CDR2 ANQGSEA. The sample comes from a study of regulatory T cells in long-lasting Graves disease. Time point here: newly diagnosed GD, antithyroid drugs for less than 3 months. PBMCs provided the RNA from which the TCR library was made. Regarding the study as a whole: Rather than thyroid tissue, only peripheral blood underwent study. New patients shared roughly 980 public clonotypes, fewer than the 2,500 to 3,500 shared by persistent patients.

Construction of the TCR beta libraries employed iRepertoire HTBI primers in conjunction with Arm-PCR of CDR3 regions. A single record per CDR3 protein comes from TCRdb applying MiXCR to the multiplex PCR reads. Of fewer than 650,000 distinct CDR3 sequences in the sample, about 15% were seen once. These data were also filed under a second study, of T cells in Graves' hyperthyroidism and ophthalmopathy. That report notes: First-round RT-PCR targeting the TCR CDR3 was performed with the HTBI primer set.

This chain uses TRBV29-1 with TRBJ1-1, with D maybe TRBD1 (6 bases). The source is a woman in her twenties or thirties with Graves disease. The material sequenced was peripheral blood mononuclear cells (PBMCs), taken at new diagnosis, from a patient treated with antithyroid drugs. The CDR3 is CSVQGMNTEAFF. The DNA of the CDR3 is TGCAGCGTACAGGGTATGAACACTGAAGCTTTCTTT.